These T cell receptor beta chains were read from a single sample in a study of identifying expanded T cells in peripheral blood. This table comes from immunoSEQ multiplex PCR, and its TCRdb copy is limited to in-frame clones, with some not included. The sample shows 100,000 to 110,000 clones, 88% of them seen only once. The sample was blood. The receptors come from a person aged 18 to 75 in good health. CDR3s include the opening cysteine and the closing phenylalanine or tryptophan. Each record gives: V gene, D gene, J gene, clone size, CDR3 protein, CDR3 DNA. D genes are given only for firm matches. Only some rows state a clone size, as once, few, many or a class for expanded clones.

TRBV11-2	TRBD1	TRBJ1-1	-	CASSLGRTGRTEAFF	TGTGCCAGCAGCTTAGGACGGACAGGGCGCACTGAAGCTTTCTTT
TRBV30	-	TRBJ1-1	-	CAWQTGPNTEAFF	TGTGCCTGGCAGACAGGTCCGAACACTGAAGCTTTCTTT
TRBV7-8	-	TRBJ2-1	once	CANSRGLYNEQFF	TGTGCCAATTCTCGCGGACTCTACAATGAGCAGTTCTTC
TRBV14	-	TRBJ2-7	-	CASSQRGSSYEQYF	TGTGCCAGCAGCCAACGGGGGAGCTCCTACGAGCAGTACTTC
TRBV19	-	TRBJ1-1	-	CASSWQGGTEAFF	TGTGCCAGTAGTTGGCAGGGCGGCACTGAAGCTTTCTTT
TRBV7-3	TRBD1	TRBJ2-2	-	CASSSTPGQGFTGELFF	TGTGCCAGCAGCTCAACACCGGGACAGGGATTCACCGGGGAGCTGTTTTTT
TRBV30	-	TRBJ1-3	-	CAWDVRGTRSGNTIYF	TGTGCCTGGGATGTACGGGGCACCCGCTCTGGAAACACCATATATTTT
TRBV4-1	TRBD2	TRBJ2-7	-	CASSLRTSGGYEQYF	TGCGCCAGCAGCCTACGGACTAGCGGGGGCTACGAGCAGTACTTC
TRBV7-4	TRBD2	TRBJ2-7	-	CASSLGLTVVQYF	TGTGCCAGCAGCTTGGGACTAACAGTCGTGCAGTACTTC
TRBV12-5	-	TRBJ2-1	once	CASGALGGFYNEQFF	TGTGCTAGTGGGGCGCTGGGGGGTTTCTACAATGAGCAGTTCTTC
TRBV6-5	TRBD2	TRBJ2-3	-	CASSYSPGGQHTQYF	TGTGCCAGCAGTTACTCCCCGGGGGGGCAACATACGCAGTATTTT
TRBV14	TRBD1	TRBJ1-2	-	CASSLDRVGYTF	TGTGCCAGCAGCCTCGACAGGGTTGGCTACACCTTC
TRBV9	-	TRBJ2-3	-	CASSKLSADTQYF	TGTGCCAGCAGCAAACTATCCGCAGATACGCAGTATTTT
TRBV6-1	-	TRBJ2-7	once	CASSDWTVGYEQYF	TGTGCCAGCAGTGATTGGACAGTAGGATACGAGCAGTACTTC
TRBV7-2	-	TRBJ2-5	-	CASSLGAGLGETQYF	TGTGCCAGCAGCTTAGGAGCGGGCCTGGGAGAGACCCAGTACTTC
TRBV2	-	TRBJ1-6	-	CASSLRRSSYNSPLHF	TGTGCCAGCAGTCTAAGGCGAAGCTCCTATAATTCACCCCTCCACTTT
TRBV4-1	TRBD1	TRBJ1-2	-	CASSQGPGQGAGGYTF	TGCGCCAGCAGCCAAGGTCCAGGACAGGGGGCAGGGGGCTACACCTTC
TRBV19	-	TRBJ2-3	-	CASSTWRGTPSVDTQYF	TGTGCCAGTAGTACTTGGAGAGGTACCCCTTCGGTCGATACGCAGTATTTT
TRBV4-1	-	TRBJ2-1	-	CASSSLVGGYNEQFF	TGCGCCAGCAGCTCCCTAGTGGGGGGCTACAATGAGCAGTTCTTC
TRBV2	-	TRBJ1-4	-	CASSVEDSTNEKLFF	TGTGCCAGCAGTGTCGAGGACAGCACTAATGAAAAACTGTTTTTT
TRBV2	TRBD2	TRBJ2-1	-	CASRSSGNEQFF	TGTGCCAGCAGGTCTAGCGGCAATGAGCAGTTCTTC
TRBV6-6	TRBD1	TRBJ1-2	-	CASSRQGYGYTF	TGTGCCAGCAGTAGACAGGGATATGGCTACACCTTC
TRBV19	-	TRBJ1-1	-	CASSRREFRTEAFF	TGTGCCAGTAGTAGACGGGAGTTTCGGACTGAAGCTTTCTTT
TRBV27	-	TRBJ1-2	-	CASSLSVGGSKYGYTF	TGTGCCAGCAGTTTATCGGTTGGGGGGTCTAAATATGGCTACACCTTC
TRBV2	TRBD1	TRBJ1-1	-	CASSFDRAAEAFF	TGTGCCAGCAGTTTCGACAGGGCTGCTGAAGCTTTCTTT
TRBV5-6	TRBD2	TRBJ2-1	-	CASSQTGLAGNEQFF	TGTGCCAGCAGCCAGACGGGACTAGCGGGAAATGAGCAGTTCTTC